This T cell receptor beta chain was documented in a study of graft-versus-host responses after intestinal transplantation. Processing of graft tissue released intraepithelial and lamina propria lymphocytes. The CDR3 is 15 amino acids. The germline V gene encodes CDR1 SQVTM and CDR2 ANQGSEA. V was pared by 4 bases and J by 0 bases, with 5 bases of the junction left unmatched. Produced via immunoSEQ multiplex PCR; TCRdb's table is partial and in-frame only. The data show fewer than 25,000 clones, roughly 79% seen once. V is TRBV29-1 and J is TRBJ1-4, with TRBD1 matching 7 bases. The TCR originated in a human patient who received an intestinal transplant, so some T cells may come from the graft donor. Source: ileum tissue, taken 12 days after intestinal transplant. DNA for the CDR3: TGCAGCGTTGCCGGACAGGCGACAACTAATGAAAAACTGTTTTTT. This translates into CSVAGQATTNEKLFF.